The 10 T cell receptor beta chains below all came from one sample that was sequenced in a study of early T cells in non-severe SARS-CoV-2 infection. TCRdb used MiXCR to reprocess the 5' RACE reads, holding one entry per CDR3 protein. Seen here are some 40,000 distinct CDR3 sequences, about 6% observed once, and the top ten hold less than 25%. The sample in question was whole blood, obtained at baseline. The receptor set was obtained from an adult who was a healthcare worker with PCR-confirmed SARS-CoV-2 infection or an uninfected control (not recorded which).

The chain has TRBV7-2 and TRBJ2-1, with 7 bases matching TRBD2. With V trimmed by 0 bases and J by 4 bases, 3 bases remained unmatched. Germline CDR1 is SGHTA and CDR2 is FQGNSA. This CDR3 contains 15 residues. The CDR3 sequence is CASSLAGGEYNEQFF. For the CDR3, the DNA is TGTGCCAGCAGCTTAGCGGGAGGGGAGTACAATGAGCAGTTCTTC.

This clonotype was detected many times. The chain couples TRBV5-5 to TRBJ2-2; tentatively, D is TRBD1 (6 bases). Germline V gene sequence: CDR1 SGHKS, CDR2 YYEKEE (reference sequence). V was clipped by 4 bases and J by 3 bases, with 13 bases between them. The CDR3 has 15 residues. In nucleotides, the CDR3 is TGTGCCAGCAGCCGACGGACAGCCGACACCGGGGAGCTGTTTTTT. Translated: CASSRRTADTGELFF. Full variable domain (outside the CDR3, taken from reference TRBV5-5 and TRBJ2-2): DAGVTQSPTHLIKTRGQQVTLRCSPISGHKSVSWYQQVLGQGPQFIFQYYEKEERGRGNFPDRFSARQFPNYSSELNVNALLLGDSALYLCASSRRTADTGELFFGEGSRLTVL.

This clonotype was counted between two and nine times. The chain combines TRBV20-1 with TRBJ2-3; TRBD2 might be the D (6 bases). The CDR3 is 16 amino acids. Trimming shortened V by 0 bases and J by 6 bases, and 19 bases separated the two germline ends. The V gene's germline CDR1 is DFQATT and CDR2 SNEGSKA (reference sequence). CDR3: CSARDYAGIRADTQYF. Here the CDR3 DNA reads TGCAGTGCTAGAGATTATGCGGGGATCAGGGCTGATACGCAGTATTTT.

Ten or more counts support this clonotype. The V gene is TRBV29-1, the J gene TRBJ1-2, with 9 nucleotides matching TRBD1. Germline CDR1 reads SQVTM; CDR2 reads ANQGSEA. J gave up 5 bases and V 4 bases, and 2 bases lay outside the gene matches. The CDR3 is 12 residues long. The CDR3: CSVGGQGYGYTF. DNA for the CDR3: TGCAGCGTTGGGGGACAGGGATATGGCTACACCTTC.

This clonotype was found many times. V and J are TRBV29-1 and TRBJ2-1; D is uncertain. Trimming removed 4 bases at V and 3 bases at J, with 4 bases between. Germline V gene sequence: CDR1 SQVTM, CDR2 ANQGSEA. The CDR3 is 11 residues long. CDR3 sequence (DNA): TGCAGCGTTGGGTTCTACAATGAGCAGTTCTTC. Translated: CSVGFYNEQFF.

The V and J genes are TRBV12-3 or TRBV12-4 and TRBJ2-1, with unresolved D. The V gene lost 3 bases and the J gene lost 8 bases, with 11 bases spanning the gap. The length of the CDR3 is 13 residues. The CDR3 loop is CASSFPLAHEQFF. The CDR3 DNA sequence: TGTGCCAGCAGTTTCCCTCTCGCCCATGAGCAGTTCTTC.

The J gene is TRBJ2-1, the V gene TRBV6-5, with 12 bases aligning to TRBD1. V lost 6 bases and J lost 6; bases outside the gene matches: 6. The CDR3 consists of 15 residues. Germline assignment: CDR1 MNHEY and CDR2 SVGAGI. CDR3 sequence: CASRPGTGGLNEQFF. For the CDR3, the DNA is TGTGCCAGCAGACCTGGGACAGGGGGCCTCAATGAGCAGTTCTTC.

This clonotype has more than one count but fewer than ten. V gene TRBV10-3 combines with J gene TRBJ2-1; a weak D match, TRBD2 (6 bases). The CDR3 is 14 residues long. Deletions cut 2 bases from V and 4 bases from J, with 9 bases between. The germline V gene encodes CDR1 ENHRY and CDR2 SYGVKD. This chain's CDR3 is CAISEPAGYNEQFF. The CDR3 region has the DNA TGTGCCATCAGTGAGCCAGCGGGTTACAATGAGCAGTTCTTC.

The CDR3 DNA reads as TGTGCCAGCAGCCAGGGGGTAGCCAAAAACATTCAGTACTTC. Translated, it gives CASSQGVAKNIQYF. The gene calls are TRBV6-5 and TRBJ2-4; 7 nucleotides agree with TRBD1. V dropped 6 bases and J dropped 0; count of bases not matched to a gene: 2. Germline V gene lookup returns CDR1 MNHEY and CDR2 SVGAGI. The CDR3 totals 14 residues.

The chain is built from TRBV12-3 or TRBV12-4 and TRBJ2-2, with a possible D match to TRBD2 (5 bases). This CDR3 spans 14 amino acids. The germline V and J ends were trimmed by 5 bases and 4 bases, with 11 bases remaining between them. The CDR3 is CASSRTQRTGELFF. The CDR3 coding sequence is TGTGCCAGCAGTCGGACTCAACGCACCGGGGAGCTGTTTTTT.